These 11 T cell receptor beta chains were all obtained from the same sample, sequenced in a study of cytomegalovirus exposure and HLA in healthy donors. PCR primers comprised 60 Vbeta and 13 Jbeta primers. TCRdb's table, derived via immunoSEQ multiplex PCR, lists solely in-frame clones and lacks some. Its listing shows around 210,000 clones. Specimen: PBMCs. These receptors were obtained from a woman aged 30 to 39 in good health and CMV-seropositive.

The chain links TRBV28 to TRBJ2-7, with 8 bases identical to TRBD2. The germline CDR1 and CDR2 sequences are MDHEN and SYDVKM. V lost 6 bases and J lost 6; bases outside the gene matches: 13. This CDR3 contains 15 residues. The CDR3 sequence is CASSIESGRGVEQYF. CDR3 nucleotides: TGTGCCAGCAGCATTGAGAGCGGGAGAGGCGTCGAGCAGTACTTC.

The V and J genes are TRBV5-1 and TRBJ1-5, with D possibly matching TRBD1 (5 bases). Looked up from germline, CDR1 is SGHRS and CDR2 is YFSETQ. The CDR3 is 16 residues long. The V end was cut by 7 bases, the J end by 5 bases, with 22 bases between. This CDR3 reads CASAQGAGYPYQPQHF. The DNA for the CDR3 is TGCGCCAGCGCCCAAGGGGCAGGTTACCCCTATCAGCCCCAGCATTTT.

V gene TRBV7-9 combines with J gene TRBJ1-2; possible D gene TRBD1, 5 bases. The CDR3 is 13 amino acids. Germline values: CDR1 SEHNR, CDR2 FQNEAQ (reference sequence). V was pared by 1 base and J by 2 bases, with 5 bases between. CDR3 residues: CASSLGQNYGYTF. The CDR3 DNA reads TGTGCCAGCAGCTTAGGACAGAACTATGGCTACACCTTC.

In DNA, the CDR3 is TGTGCCATCAGTGAGGGCCTAGCGGGGATTGAGACCCAGTACTTC. It specifies CAISEGLAGIETQYF. This chain links TRBV10-3 with TRBJ2-5; 9 bases align to TRBD2. The germline V gene has CDR1 ENHRY and CDR2 SYGVKD. The CDR3 sequence is 15 residues long. The trim removed 2 bases at V and 5 bases at J, leaving 6 bases unmatched.

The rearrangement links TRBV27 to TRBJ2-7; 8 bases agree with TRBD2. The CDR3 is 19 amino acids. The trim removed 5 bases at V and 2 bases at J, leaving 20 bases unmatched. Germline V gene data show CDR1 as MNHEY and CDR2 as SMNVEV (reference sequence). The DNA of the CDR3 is TGTGCCAGCAGTCCGTTAGCGGGAACACAGGTGGGGGGCCCCTACGAGCAGTACTTC. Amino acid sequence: CASSPLAGTQVGGPYEQYF.

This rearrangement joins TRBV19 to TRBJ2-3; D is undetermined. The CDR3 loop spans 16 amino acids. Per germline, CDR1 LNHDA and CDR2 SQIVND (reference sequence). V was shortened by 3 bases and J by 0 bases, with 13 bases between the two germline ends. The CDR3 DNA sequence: TGTGCCAGTAGTATCTGGGCACAGTTTAGCACAGATACGCAGTATTTT. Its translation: CASSIWAQFSTDTQYF. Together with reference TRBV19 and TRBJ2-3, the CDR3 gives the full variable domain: DGGITQSPKYLFRKEGQNVTLSCEQNLNHDAMYWYRQDPGQGLRLIYYSQIVNDFQKGDIAEGYSVSREKKESFPLTVTSAQKNPTAFYLCASSIWAQFSTDTQYFGPGTRLTVL.

CDR3 nucleotides: TGTGCCAGCAGCTTCCGGGGGGAGTCCCAGCATTTT. This codes for CASSFRGESQHF. The chain couples TRBV7-9 to TRBJ1-5; possible D gene TRBD1, 5 bases. This CDR3 contains 12 residues. The V gene lost 3 bases and the J gene lost 11 bases, with 11 bases spanning the gap. Germline V gives CDR1 SEHNR, CDR2 FQNEAQ (reference sequence).

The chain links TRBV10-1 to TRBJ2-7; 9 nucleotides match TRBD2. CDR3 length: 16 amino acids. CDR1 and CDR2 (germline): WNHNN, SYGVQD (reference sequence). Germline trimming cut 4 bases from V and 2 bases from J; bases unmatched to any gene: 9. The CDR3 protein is CASSARLADPTYEQYF. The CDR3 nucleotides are TGCGCCAGCAGTGCGAGACTAGCGGACCCGACCTACGAGCAGTACTTC.

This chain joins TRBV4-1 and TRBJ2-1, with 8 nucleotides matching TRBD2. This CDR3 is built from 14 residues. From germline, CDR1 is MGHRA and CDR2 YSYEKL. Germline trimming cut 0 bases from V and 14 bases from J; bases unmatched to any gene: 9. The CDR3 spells CASSQESTGGREFF. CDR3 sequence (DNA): TGCGCCAGCAGCCAAGAATCTACGGGAGGGCGGGAGTTCTTC.

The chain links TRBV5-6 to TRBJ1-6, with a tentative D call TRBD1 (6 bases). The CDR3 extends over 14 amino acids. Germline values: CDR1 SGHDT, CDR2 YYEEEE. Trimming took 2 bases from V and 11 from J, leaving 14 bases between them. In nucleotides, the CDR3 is TGTGCCAGCAGCTTAGCTCACCCAGGGGCACCCCTCCACTTT. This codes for CASSLAHPGAPLHF. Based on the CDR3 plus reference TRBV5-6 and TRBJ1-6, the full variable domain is DAGVTQSPTHLIKTRGQQVTLRCSPKSGHDTVSWYQQALGQGPQFIFQYYEEEERQRGNFPDRFSGHQFPNYSSELNVNALLLGDSALYLCASSLAHPGAPLHFGNGTRLTVT.

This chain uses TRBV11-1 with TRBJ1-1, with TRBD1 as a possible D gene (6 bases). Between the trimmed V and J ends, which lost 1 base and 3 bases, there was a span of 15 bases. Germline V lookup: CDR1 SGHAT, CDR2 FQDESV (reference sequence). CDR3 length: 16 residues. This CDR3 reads CASSLDSGTPYTEAFF. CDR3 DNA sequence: TGTGCCAGCAGCTTAGATTCCGGGACACCATACACTGAAGCTTTCTTT.